The 29 T cell receptor beta chains below were found in one sample sequenced in a study of control samples from healthy donors and cancer patients. Data came from immunoSEQ multiplex PCR; TCRdb stores just in-frame clones and leaves some out. This repertoire shows a few hundred thousand clones, around nine tenths found once; its top ten account for more than 6%. Material: PBMCs. The source is a man aged 35 to 55 with head and neck cancer.

The rearrangement uses TRBV30 and TRBJ2-7, with D unclear. Germline-derived CDR1 and CDR2 are GTSNPN and SVGIG (reference sequence). V lost 1 base and J 4 bases, leaving 11 bases between the germline ends. The CDR3 runs 13 residues. Written as DNA, the CDR3 is TGTGCCTGGAGTGAGGGTGTTGATTACGAGCAGTACTTC. This encodes CAWSEGVDYEQYF.

The chain is built from TRBV2 and TRBJ2-7, with D possibly being TRBD1 (6 bases). Per germline, CDR1 SNHLY and CDR2 FYNNEI. The germline V and J ends were trimmed by 3 bases and 0 bases, with 12 bases remaining between them. The CDR3 contains 15 residues. CDR3 coding DNA: TGTGCCAGCAGTGAGGACAGCGCGAGCTCCTACGAGCAGTACTTC. This codes for CASSEDSASSYEQYF.

The chain's CDR3 is CASSQDGDQTYGYTF. In DNA form, the CDR3 reads TGTGCCAGCAGCCAAGACGGCGACCAAACCTATGGCTACACCTTC. J is TRBJ1-2 and V is TRBV3-1 (or the pseudogene TRBV3-2); D is unclear. The CDR3 extends over 15 amino acids. V lost 0 bases and J lost 4, with 12 bases in between. Germline values: CDR1 LGHDT, CDR2 YNNKEL (reference sequence).

The chain links TRBV7-9 to TRBJ2-7; the match to TRBD1 covers 10 bases. V lost 4 bases and J lost 2; bases outside the gene matches: 5. Germline CDR1 and CDR2: SEHNR and FQNEAQ (reference sequence). This CDR3 spans 15 amino acids. As DNA, the CDR3 is TGTGCCAGCAGCTCCAGACAGGGGGCCGCCTACGAGCAGTACTTC. Protein product: CASSSRQGAAYEQYF.

This chain links TRBV5-1 with TRBJ2-3, with D possibly TRBD2 on 5 matching bases. CDR3 size: 12 residues. Germline values: CDR1 SGHRS, CDR2 YFSETQ. Trimming removed 3 bases from V and 3 bases from J, with 5 bases in between. The CDR3 is CASSWETDTQYF. CDR3 DNA sequence: TGCGCCAGCAGCTGGGAGACAGATACGCAGTATTTT.

This chain links TRBV5-6 with TRBJ1-1; D is perhaps TRBD1 (5 bases). Germline V gene data show CDR1 as SGHDT and CDR2 as YYEEEE. There are 13 residues in the CDR3. V was clipped by 0 bases and J by 4 bases, with 7 bases between them. The CDR3: CASSLGGATEAFF. CDR3 DNA sequence: TGTGCCAGCAGCTTGGGGGGCGCCACTGAAGCTTTCTTT.

The genes are TRBV25-1 and TRBJ2-3, with TRBD1 matching 8 bases. The CDR3 covers 14 residues. Per germline, CDR1 MGHDK and CDR2 SYGVNS. With 4 bases clipped from V and 1 base from J, the junction kept 1 base outside the gene matches. DNA of the CDR3: TGTGCCAGCAGTGCAGGGGGCCGCACAGATACGCAGTATTTT. Its protein product is CASSAGGRTDTQYF.

V is TRBV5-4 and J is TRBJ1-1; 10 nucleotides agree with TRBD1. The CDR3 spans 16 residues. Trimming removed 4 bases from V and 7 bases from J; junction bases left unmatched: 13. Looked up from germline, CDR1 is SGHNT and CDR2 is YYREEE (reference sequence). CDR3 nucleotides: TGTGCCAGCAGCCCTAGAGCGACAGGGGGCGCGGTTGAAGCTTTCTTT. Its protein product is CASSPRATGGAVEAFF.

This sequence joins TRBV9 and TRBJ2-5; 7 bases are shared with TRBD1. The CDR3 is made up of 13 amino acids. The V gene end was trimmed by 4 bases and the J gene end by 5 bases; junction bases not matched to a gene: 5. Germline V gene data show CDR1 as SGDLS and CDR2 as YYNGEE. The CDR3 sequence is CASSPGTAETQYF. The CDR3 DNA follows: TGTGCCAGCAGCCCTGGGACAGCGGAGACCCAGTACTTC. The full variable domain, completed using reference TRBV9 and TRBJ2-5, is DSGVTQTPKHLITATGQRVTLRCSPRSGDLSVYWYQQSLDQGLQFLIQYYNGEERAKGNILERFSAQQFPDLHSELNLSSLELGDSALYFCASSPGTAETQYFGPGTRLLVL.

The V gene is TRBV7-9, the J gene TRBJ2-1, with 7 nucleotides matching TRBD1. The CDR3 has 15 amino acids. From germline, CDR1 is SEHNR and CDR2 FQNEAQ (reference sequence). J lost 8 bases, V lost 0 bases, and 7 bases had no gene match. This CDR3 is CASSLARRQGDEQFF. Written as DNA, the CDR3 is TGTGCCAGCAGCTTAGCAAGGCGACAGGGCGATGAGCAGTTCTTC.

The V call is TRBV30, the J call TRBJ2-3, with 9 bases fitting TRBD2. After removal of 7 bases from V and 2 bases from J, the junction contained 4 bases not matched to a gene. Germline CDR1 is GTSNPN and CDR2 is SVGIG (reference sequence). The length of the CDR3 is 13 residues. In nucleotides, the CDR3 is TGTGCCTCCGTAGCGGGAGCCACAGATACGCAGTATTTT. It codes for CASVAGATDTQYF.

In its sample, this clone was seen a few times. The genes are TRBV7-2 and TRBJ2-7; 9 bases fit TRBD1. The CDR3 contains 12 residues. V lost 6 bases to trimming and J lost 5 bases; unmatched junction nucleotides: 2. CDR1 and CDR2 from the germline V gene are SGHTA and FQGNSA. CDR3 protein: CASRRTGDEQYF. DNA of the CDR3: TGTGCCAGCAGGAGGACAGGGGACGAGCAGTACTTC.

The V and J genes are TRBV27 and TRBJ2-3; 10 bases align to TRBD2. The CDR3 consists of 16 residues. Germline V CDR1 and CDR2: MNHEY, SMNVEV (reference sequence). V lost 2 bases to trimming and J lost 3 bases; unmatched junction nucleotides: 5. The chain's CDR3 is CASSLSTSGITDTQYF. The CDR3 DNA sequence: TGTGCCAGCAGTTTAAGTACTAGCGGGATTACAGATACGCAGTATTTT.

The rearrangement uses TRBV6-5 and TRBJ2-2; maybe TRBD2 (5 bases). CDR3 length equals 15 residues. V lost 4 bases to trimming and J lost 0 bases, with 9 bases between them. The germline V gene has CDR1 MNHEY and CDR2 SVGAGI. This CDR3 reads CASSSRASNTGELFF. The CDR3 DNA follows: TGTGCCAGCAGTTCGAGGGCATCGAACACCGGGGAGCTGTTTTTT.

This chain joins TRBV29-1 and TRBJ2-7, with D perhaps matching TRBD1 (6 bases). Deletions cut 5 bases from V and 4 bases from J, with 15 bases between. Per the germline V gene, CDR1 is SQVTM and CDR2 is ANQGSEA. This CDR3 region has 13 residues. The CDR3, as DNA: TGCAGCGTTCAAACCGGGACACAGTACGAGCAGTACTTC. It yields the protein CSVQTGTQYEQYF.

The chain has TRBV5-4 and TRBJ2-1; weak D call: TRBD1 (6 bases). Trimming removed 5 bases at V and 8 bases at J, with 14 bases between. The germline V gene encodes CDR1 SGHNT and CDR2 YYREEE (reference sequence). This CDR3 contains 13 residues. DNA of the CDR3: TGTGCCAGCAGTCAAATGACAGGTGATGAGCAGTTCTTC. Translating it yields CASSQMTGDEQFF. Full variable domain (remainder filled in from reference TRBV5-4 and TRBJ2-1): ETGVTQSPTHLIKTRGQQVTLRCSSQSGHNTVSWYQQALGQGPQFIFQYYREEENGRGNFPPRFSGLQFPNYSSELNVNALELDDSALYLCASSQMTGDEQFFGPGTRLTVL.

This clone has only a few counts. The rearrangement links TRBV5-1 to TRBJ1-1; the D gene is possibly TRBD1 (5 bases). This CDR3 has 15 amino acids. V was clipped by 1 base and J by 6 bases, with 16 bases between them. CDR1 and CDR2 from the germline V gene are SGHRS and YFSETQ. For the CDR3, the DNA is TGCGCCAGCAGCTTGAACCAGGGACGAGGCGCTGAAGCTTTCTTT. This codes for CASSLNQGRGAEAFF.

The rearrangement uses TRBV13 and TRBJ1-3; 8 nucleotides line up with TRBD1. The CDR3 contains 16 residues. Germline V gene data show CDR1 as PRHDT and CDR2 as FYEKMQ (reference sequence). Losses at the gene ends were 0 bases for V and 4 bases for J; bases not matched to a gene: 5. The CDR3 reads CASSLGQGARGNTIYF. CDR3 coding DNA: TGTGCCAGCAGCTTAGGCCAGGGGGCGAGAGGAAACACCATATATTTT.

The rearrangement links TRBV5-6 to TRBJ2-2; D not certain. This CDR3 region has 13 residues. Germline CDR1 and CDR2: SGHDT and YYEEEE. The V end lost 4 bases, the J end lost 5 bases, and 9 bases lay between the germline ends. DNA for the CDR3: TGTGCCAGCAGCAAAGACCGAACCGGGGAGCTGTTTTTT. It yields the protein CASSKDRTGELFF.

The V call is TRBV29-1, the J call TRBJ2-2; 14 positions match TRBD2. The CDR3 is made up of 17 amino acids. After removal of 2 bases from V and 4 bases from J, the junction contained 6 bases not matched to a gene. Looked up from germline, CDR1 is SQVTM and CDR2 is ANQGSEA. CDR3 loop: CSVEKGLAGVGTGELFF. In nucleotides, the CDR3 is TGCAGCGTTGAAAAGGGACTAGCGGGAGTTGGCACCGGGGAGCTGTTTTTT.

As concerns this clone: One end of the junction varies from germline; a read error may be responsible. This rearrangement joins TRBV2 to TRBJ1-2; possible D gene TRBD1, 5 bases. The CDR3 is 15 amino acids. CDR1 SNHLY and CDR2 FYNNEI come from the germline V gene. CDR3 nucleotides: TGTGCCAGCAGTGGGGTTTTGGGGGTGGGCTATGGCCACACCTTC. Protein sequence: CASSGVLGVGYGHTF.

The V and J genes are TRBV5-1 and TRBJ2-2; 10 bases match TRBD1. The CDR3 runs to 15 residues. The junction had 2 bases not matched to a gene; V was cut back by 4 bases and J by 2 bases. Germline V gene data show CDR1 as SGHRS and CDR2 as YFSETQ. CDR3 loop: CASSGDRGNTGELFF. The CDR3, as DNA: TGCGCCAGCAGCGGGGACAGGGGAAACACCGGGGAGCTGTTTTTT.

This clone was found a few times. The V gene is TRBV6-5, the J gene TRBJ1-5; D not resolved. The germline V and J ends were trimmed by 9 bases and 1 base, with 10 bases remaining between them. The CDR3 is 13 residues long. Germline loops: CDR1 MNHEY, CDR2 SVGAGI. The CDR3 bases are TGTGCCAGTTCGTTTGTGAGCAATCAGCCCCAGCATTTT. Amino acids: CASSFVSNQPQHF.

The chain links TRBV24-1 to TRBJ2-1; TRBD2 matches at 11 bases. Germline V lookup: CDR1 KGHDR, CDR2 SFDVKD. The CDR3 is 14 amino acids. Germline trimming cut 2 bases from V and 12 bases from J; bases unmatched to any gene: 5. The CDR3 here is CATSDSTSGSRQFF. The CDR3 DNA is TGTGCCACCAGTGATTCAACTAGCGGGAGTAGGCAGTTCTTC.

The chain links TRBV30 to TRBJ1-6; a weak D match, TRBD1 (5 bases). V dropped 4 bases and J dropped 7 bases, with 26 bases sitting between them. Germline lookup yields CDR1 GTSNPN and CDR2 SVGIG (reference sequence). This CDR3 contains 18 residues. CDR3 nucleotide sequence: TGTGCCTGGAAGTCATCCCGGCTGAGGGCTGGGGGGAATTCACCCCTCCACTTT. This sequence encodes CAWKSSRLRAGGNSPLHF.

The genes are TRBV7-2 and TRBJ2-7; 8 positions match TRBD1. The CDR3 sequence is 14 residues long. CDR1 is SGHTA and CDR2 is FQGNSA in the germline V gene. V shed 4 bases, J shed 3 bases, and the junction held 5 bases outside the gene matches. This CDR3 reads CASSSGTGYYEQYF. DNA of the CDR3: TGTGCCAGCAGCTCCGGGACAGGCTACTACGAGCAGTACTTC.

This chain uses TRBV5-1 with TRBJ1-1; 7 bases align to TRBD1. The CDR3 extends over 13 amino acids. Germline loops: CDR1 SGHRS, CDR2 YFSETQ. Trimming cost V 3 bases and J 5 bases; bases outside gene matches: 4. Written as DNA, the CDR3 is TGCGCCAGCAGCTCACAGGGGATAACTGAAGCTTTCTTT. Residues: CASSSQGITEAFF. The entire variable domain, with the rest obtained from reference TRBV5-1 and TRBJ1-1, is as follows: KAGVTQTPRYLIKTRGQQVTLSCSPISGHRSVSWYQQTPGQGLQFLFEYFSETQRNKGNFPGRFSGRQFSNSRSEMNVSTLELGDSALYLCASSSQGITEAFFGQGTRLTVV.

The V call is TRBV4-1, the J call TRBJ2-3, with D unresolved. Between the trimmed V and J ends, which lost 4 bases and 2 bases, there was a span of 10 bases. This CDR3 is built from 14 residues. Germline loops: CDR1 MGHRA, CDR2 YSYEKL. This CDR3 is CASSRDRNTDTQYF. In DNA, the CDR3 is TGCGCCAGCAGCCGTGACCGAAACACAGATACGCAGTATTTT.

The chain combines TRBV7-8 with TRBJ1-5; maybe TRBD1 (6 bases). V lost 3 bases to trimming and J lost 1 base, with 16 bases between them. Germline loops: CDR1 SGHVS, CDR2 FQNEAQ. The CDR3 consists of 17 residues. In DNA, the CDR3 is TGTGCCAGCAGCTTGGTGGACAGCCTAGGGAGCAATCAGCCCCAGCATTTT. It yields the protein CASSLVDSLGSNQPQHF.